This passage covers 28 T cell receptor beta chains from one sample sequenced in a study of cytomegalovirus exposure and HLA in healthy donors. The PCR used 60 Vbeta and 13 Jbeta primers. Data came from immunoSEQ multiplex PCR; TCRdb stores just in-frame clones and leaves some out. Among about 100,000 clones listed, around 76% were seen once. Material: PBMCs. The receptors were gathered from a woman between 45 and 60 years old in good health and CMV-seropositive.

The chain combines TRBV6-5 with TRBJ1-1; no clear D. This CDR3 has 11 amino acids. Germline-derived CDR1 and CDR2 are MNHEY and SVGAGI. The CDR3 spells CVAFGNTEAFF. Written as DNA, the CDR3 is TGTGTCGCTTTCGGGAACACTGAAGCTTTCTTT.

This clone has at least ten counts. J is TRBJ2-7 and V is TRBV6-5, with 7 bases lining up with TRBD1. CDR1 is MNHEY, CDR2 SVGAGI, per germline. The ends lost 7 bases at V and 13 bases at J; junction bases unmatched: 10. The CDR3 runs 11 residues. The CDR3 region has the DNA TGTGCCAGCACCCAAGGGGGACAGAATTACTTC. It is translated as CASTQGGQNYF.

The V call is TRBV6-1, the J call TRBJ1-1, with D uncertain. This CDR3 contains 13 residues. Looked up from germline, CDR1 is MNHNS and CDR2 is SASEGT. Trimming took 0 bases from V and 7 from J, leaving 9 bases between them. The CDR3 reads CASSEAPGLEAFF. The CDR3 nucleotides read TGTGCCAGCAGTGAAGCTCCAGGACTTGAAGCTTTCTTT.

A note on this clone: The junction differs from germline at one of its ends, possibly a read error. This sample includes further DNA sequences coding for the same CDR3. The chain recombines TRBV10-3 with TRBJ2-7; D may match TRBD1 or TRBD2 (6 bases each). This CDR3 has 12 residues. Germline loops: CDR1 ENHRY, CDR2 SYGVKD. CDR3 coding DNA: TGCGCCATCGGGGGCCCCCACTACGAGCAGTACTTC. Protein product: CAIGGPHYEQYF.

The rearrangement links TRBV7-9 to TRBJ1-5, with D unclear. Trimming shortened V by 7 bases and J by 9 bases, and 16 bases separated the two germline ends. CDR1 is SEHNR and CDR2 is FQNEAQ in the germline V gene (reference sequence). This CDR3 is built from 13 residues. CDR3 sequence (DNA): TGTGCCAGCACCCGGGGTCCAACTCGGCCCCAGCATTTT. This sequence encodes CASTRGPTRPQHF.

The V call is TRBV7-3, the J call TRBJ2-7; D is possibly TRBD2 (5 bases). Trimming removed 6 bases at V and 0 bases at J, with 12 bases between. The CDR3 runs to 14 residues. Germline V gene sequence: CDR1 SGHTA, CDR2 FQGTGA. The CDR3 here is CASRSGGSSYEQYF. CDR3 nucleotide sequence: TGTGCCAGCAGGTCGGGTGGGAGCTCCTACGAGCAGTACTTC.

V is TRBV15 and J is TRBJ1-1, with TRBD1 as a possible D gene (6 bases). V shed 5 bases and J shed 1 base, with 20 bases lying between them. The CDR3 covers 17 residues. Germline V gene data show CDR1 as LNHNV and CDR2 as YYDKDF (reference sequence). The CDR3: CATSEVGAGDQNTEAFF. The CDR3 DNA follows: TGTGCCACCAGCGAGGTGGGGGCAGGAGATCAGAACACTGAAGCTTTCTTT. Full variable domain (missing parts from reference TRBV15 and TRBJ1-1): DAMVIQNPRYQVTQFGKPVTLSCSQTLNHNVMYWYQQKSSQAPKLLFHYYDKDFNNEADTPDNFQSRRPNTSFCFLDIRSPGLGDTAMYLCATSEVGAGDQNTEAFFGQGTRLTVV.

The chain has TRBV4-1 and TRBJ1-5, with D unresolved. CDR1 and CDR2 from the germline V gene are MGHRA and YSYEKL. The CDR3 runs 15 residues. The V and J ends lost 3 bases and 1 base respectively, with 10 bases between them. The chain's CDR3 is CASSQQAGSNQPQHF. The CDR3 DNA is TGCGCCAGCAGCCAGCAGGCGGGAAGCAATCAGCCCCAGCATTTT.

The chain has TRBV7-9 and TRBJ1-2, with 9 bases matching TRBD1. This CDR3 region has 15 residues. Germline CDR1 is SEHNR and CDR2 is FQNEAQ (reference sequence). V lost 2 bases to trimming and J lost 7 bases; unmatched junction nucleotides: 8. The CDR3 nucleotides are TGTGCCAGCAGCTTATCGGACAGGGGATTCAGTGGCTACACCTTC. It yields the protein CASSLSDRGFSGYTF.

This chain connects TRBV7-2 to TRBJ2-3, with 8 bases lining up with TRBD2. CDR3 length equals 15 residues. CDR1 SGHTA and CDR2 FQGNSA come from the germline V gene. V was clipped by 5 bases and J by 7 bases; unmatched bases: 11. CDR3 bases: TGTGCCAGCAGCCCCTCGAGGCCTAGCGGGCATACGCAGTATTTT. Its translation: CASSPSRPSGHTQYF. The complete variable domain, with remaining parts taken from reference TRBV7-2 and TRBJ2-3, reads GAGVSQSPSNKVTEKGKDVELRCDPISGHTALYWYRQSLGQGLEFLIYFQGNSAPDKSGLPSDRFSAERTGGSVSTLTIQRTQQEDSAVYLCASSPSRPSGHTQYFGPGTRLTVL.

The rearrangement uses TRBV5-1 and TRBJ1-1; 9 nucleotides align to TRBD1. The J segment lost 2 bases and the V segment lost 4 bases, leaving 6 bases of the junction unmatched. The CDR3 is 15 residues long. CDR1 SGHRS and CDR2 YFSETQ come from the germline V gene. For the CDR3, the DNA is TGCGCCAGCAGCATGGACAGGGGCCTAAACACTGAAGCTTTCTTT. It is translated as CASSMDRGLNTEAFF. Full variable domain (remainder filled in from reference TRBV5-1 and TRBJ1-1): KAGVTQTPRYLIKTRGQQVTLSCSPISGHRSVSWYQQTPGQGLQFLFEYFSETQRNKGNFPGRFSGRQFSNSRSEMNVSTLELGDSALYLCASSMDRGLNTEAFFGQGTRLTVV.

V usage is TRBV2 and J usage is TRBJ1-2; unclear D gene. V shed 2 bases and J shed 2 bases, with 3 bases lying between them. Germline CDR1 is SNHLY and CDR2 is FYNNEI. The CDR3 spans 12 residues. The CDR3 DNA sequence: TGTGCCAGCAGTGAATCGAACTATGGCTACACCTTC. Translating gives CASSESNYGYTF.

The V gene is TRBV30, the J gene TRBJ2-1, with 9 bases that match TRBD2. Per the germline V gene, CDR1 is GTSNPN and CDR2 is SVGIG (reference sequence). CDR3 size: 14 residues. J lost 16 bases, V lost 0 bases, and 13 bases had no gene match. CDR3 protein: CAWSVGLAGPLGFF. The CDR3 DNA reads TGTGCCTGGAGTGTAGGCCTAGCGGGGCCCCTCGGTTTCTTC. Filled out from reference TRBV30 and TRBJ2-1, the complete variable domain reads SQTIHQWPATLVQPVGSPLSLECTVEGTSNPNLYWYRQAAGRGLQLLFYSVGIGQISSEVPQNLSASRPQDRQFILSSKKLLLSDSGFYLCAWSVGLAGPLGFFGPGTRLTVL.

The rearrangement joins TRBV5-5 to TRBJ2-5; no definite D call. Germline-derived CDR1 and CDR2 are SGHKS and YYEKEE (reference sequence). The CDR3 has 13 amino acids. V shed 0 bases and J shed 3 bases, with 6 bases lying between them. CDR3 region: CASSLGLEETQYF. In DNA form, the CDR3 reads TGTGCCAGCAGCTTGGGTCTCGAAGAGACCCAGTACTTC.

This chain uses TRBV5-1 with TRBJ2-5; 9 bases are shared with TRBD2. Per the germline V gene, CDR1 is SGHRS and CDR2 is YFSETQ. This CDR3 is 17 amino acids long. The V segment lost 0 bases and the J segment 2 bases; nucleotides outside the gene matches: 8. CDR3 loop: CASSLETILAGQETQYF. CDR3 in DNA: TGCGCCAGCAGCTTGGAGACCATCCTAGCGGGACAAGAGACCCAGTACTTC.

The rearrangement joins TRBV15 to TRBJ1-1, with a possible D match to TRBD1 (5 bases). V was pared by 4 bases and J by 2 bases, with 14 bases between. CDR3 length: 15 amino acids. The germline V gene has CDR1 LNHNV and CDR2 YYDKDF (reference sequence). In nucleotides, the CDR3 is TGTGCCACCAGCATAGAGCAGGGTCGTAACACTGAAGCTTTCTTT. Translation: CATSIEQGRNTEAFF. The full variable domain, completed using reference TRBV15 and TRBJ1-1, is DAMVIQNPRYQVTQFGKPVTLSCSQTLNHNVMYWYQQKSSQAPKLLFHYYDKDFNNEADTPDNFQSRRPNTSFCFLDIRSPGLGDTAMYLCATSIEQGRNTEAFFGQGTRLTVV.

The genes are TRBV7-9 and TRBJ2-5; D not resolved. From germline, CDR1 is SEHNR and CDR2 FQNEAQ (reference sequence). Trimming took off 5 bases at V and 3 bases at J, with 4 bases between the two ends. The CDR3 has 11 residues. The chain's CDR3 is CASSRKETQYF. CDR3 sequence (DNA): TGTGCCAGCAGCCGTAAAGAGACCCAGTACTTC.

The CDR3 region is CASSGQPNQPQHF. The CDR3 DNA reads TGTGCCAGCAGTGGACAGCCTAATCAGCCCCAGCATTTT. The chain joins TRBV6-1 to TRBJ1-5; possibly TRBD1 for D (5 bases). CDR1 is MNHNS, CDR2 SASEGT, per germline. Trimming removed 4 bases from V and 4 bases from J, with 8 bases in between. The CDR3 has 13 amino acids.

This clone showed up just a few times. J is TRBJ2-7 and V is TRBV27; possibly TRBD2 for D (6 bases). The germline CDR1 and CDR2 sequences are MNHEY and SMNVEV (reference sequence). The CDR3 has 12 amino acids. V lost 5 bases and J 7 bases, leaving 12 bases between the germline ends. CDR3 DNA: TGTGCCAGCAGTCCGCCTGGGGGGGAGCAGTACTTC. It translates to CASSPPGGEQYF.

V is TRBV9 and J is TRBJ2-3; TRBD2 aligns across 13 bases. V shed 4 bases and J 0 bases; nucleotides not matched to a gene: 2. Germline V CDR1 and CDR2: SGDLS, YYNGEE. This CDR3 is built from 16 residues. The CDR3 reads CASSPGLAGSTDTQYF. The CDR3 nucleotides are TGTGCCAGCAGCCCGGGACTAGCGGGGAGCACAGATACGCAGTATTTT.

The CDR3 sequence: CASRDREFGTNQPQHF. The CDR3 DNA is TGTGCCAGTAGGGACAGGGAGTTCGGAACCAATCAGCCCCAGCATTTT. The V gene is TRBV19, the J gene TRBJ1-5; 8 bases match TRBD1. CDR3 length: 16 residues. Germline values: CDR1 LNHDA, CDR2 SQIVND (reference sequence). Losses at the gene ends were 6 bases for V and 3 bases for J; bases not matched to a gene: 10.

This rearrangement joins TRBV7-9 to TRBJ1-1; D gene unclear. The CDR3 spans 17 residues. Between the trimmed V and J ends, which lost 1 base and 0 bases, there was a span of 15 bases. Germline CDR1 is SEHNR and CDR2 is FQNEAQ (reference sequence). The CDR3 is CASSLGQAIPVNTEAFF. DNA for the CDR3: TGTGCCAGCAGCTTAGGGCAGGCCATCCCGGTGAACACTGAAGCTTTCTTT.

The chain is built from TRBV18 and TRBJ2-1; D gene ambiguous. The CDR3 extends over 13 amino acids. V dropped 3 bases and J dropped 8 bases, with 11 bases sitting between them. Germline CDR1 reads KGHSH; CDR2 reads LQKENI. CDR3 coding DNA: TGTGCCAGCTCACCGTGGCTTCTCGATGAGCAGTTCTTC. As protein: CASSPWLLDEQFF.

The chain combines TRBV9 with TRBJ2-7; the D gene is possibly TRBD1 (6 bases). This CDR3 contains 15 residues. V was shortened by 0 bases and J by 0 bases, with 10 bases between the two germline ends. Germline values: CDR1 SGDLS, CDR2 YYNGEE. The CDR3 DNA sequence: TGTGCCAGCAGCGTAGATGCGGACAGCTCCTACGAGCAGTACTTC. This gives the protein CASSVDADSSYEQYF.

This rearrangement joins TRBV18 to TRBJ2-3, with 9 bases identical to TRBD2. This CDR3 contains 16 residues. V gave up 6 bases and J gave up 1 base; unmatched junction bases: 8. The V gene's germline CDR1 is KGHSH and CDR2 LQKENI. The CDR3 loop reads CASSSSERGGTDTQYF. CDR3 coding DNA: TGTGCCAGCTCGTCCAGCGAGCGGGGGGGCACAGATACGCAGTATTTT.

CDR3 protein: CASSSGTSGNKRQYF. Here the CDR3 DNA reads TGTGCCAGCAGTTCCGGGACTAGCGGGAATAAAAGGCAGTACTTC. The rearrangement links TRBV27 to TRBJ2-7, with TRBD2 matching 13 bases. The CDR3 sequence is 15 residues long. The trim removed 4 bases at V and 9 bases at J, leaving 9 bases unmatched. The germline CDR1 and CDR2 sequences are MNHEY and SMNVEV (reference sequence).

In DNA form, the CDR3 reads TGTGCCAGCCCACCACGGGAAGCAGAATATGGCTACACCTTC. As protein: CASPPREAEYGYTF. This sequence joins TRBV21-1 and TRBJ1-2. TRBV21-1 is an annotated pseudogene. The CDR3 totals 14 residues.

V gene TRBV9 combines with J gene TRBJ1-1; TRBD1 matches at 7 bases. V shed 5 bases, J shed 3 bases, and the junction held 22 bases outside the gene matches. In germline, CDR1 is SGDLS, CDR2 YYNGEE. The CDR3 has 19 amino acids. CDR3 amino acids: CASSDGTARNAGGYTEAFF. CDR3 bases: TGTGCCAGCAGTGACGGGACAGCCCGGAATGCGGGGGGGTACACTGAAGCTTTCTTT.